The next 29 T cell receptor beta chains were all read from a single sample in a study of blood T cell repertoires in COVID-19. Sequencing was performed with immunoSEQ multiplex PCR; in TCRdb, only in-frame clones are kept and a portion is missing. The data contain around 280,000 clones, approximately 86% of them singletons. Material: peripheral blood. These TCRs come from a man between 65 and 85 years old with acute or convalescent COVID-19.

The genes are TRBV5-1 and TRBJ2-3; D is ambiguous. CDR1 and CDR2 from the germline V gene are SGHRS and YFSETQ. Trimming took off 7 bases at V and 0 bases at J, with 12 bases between the two ends. This CDR3 has 14 residues. The CDR3 coding sequence is TGCGCCAGCGAGGATATAACTAGCACAGATACGCAGTATTTT. Its translation is CASEDITSTDTQYF.

The chain is built from TRBV7-2 and TRBJ2-1, with 7 nucleotides matching TRBD2. Germline assignment: CDR1 SGHTA and CDR2 FQGNSA. J was trimmed by 4 bases and V by 6 bases; bases with no gene match: 9. CDR3 length: 15 residues. The CDR3 nucleotides read TGTGCCAGCAGTGGACCCGGCGGGGGTTACAATGAGCAGTTCTTC. Translation: CASSGPGGGYNEQFF.

The V and J genes are TRBV5-1 and TRBJ2-1; D remains ambiguous. The CDR3 consists of 14 residues. Germline V gene lookup returns CDR1 SGHRS and CDR2 YFSETQ. V shed 5 bases and J shed 3 bases, with 12 bases lying between them. The CDR3 bases are TGCGCCAGCAGGCTTGTCCCAGGCTACAATGAGCAGTTCTTC. This sequence encodes CASRLVPGYNEQFF.

The V gene is TRBV28, the J gene TRBJ2-1, with 9 positions matching TRBD2. Unmatched junction bases numbered 7, after V lost 6 bases and J lost 1 base. Germline CDR1 is MDHEN and CDR2 is SYDVKM. CDR3 length: 16 amino acids. Here the CDR3 reads CASSRLTSGSYNEQFF. The CDR3 coding sequence is TGTGCCAGCAGCCGTCTTACTAGCGGGTCCTACAATGAGCAGTTCTTC.

The gene calls are TRBV9 and TRBJ2-7, with 8 bases fitting TRBD2. The CDR3 has 14 residues. Losses at the gene ends were 4 bases for V and 4 bases for J; bases not matched to a gene: 7. CDR1 is SGDLS and CDR2 is YYNGEE in the germline V gene. CDR3 sequence reads: CASSLGLERYEQYF. The DNA for the CDR3 is TGTGCCAGCAGCCTGGGACTAGAAAGATACGAGCAGTACTTC.

The V call is TRBV9, the J call TRBJ1-3; 7 bases are shared with TRBD1. The CDR3 covers 16 residues. Germline assignment: CDR1 SGDLS and CDR2 YYNGEE. Germline trimming cut 3 bases from V and 0 bases from J; bases unmatched to any gene: 6. The CDR3 loop reads CASSETGSPSGNTIYF. The CDR3 coding sequence is TGTGCCAGCAGCGAGACAGGGAGCCCCTCTGGAAACACCATATATTTT.

The genes are TRBV30 and TRBJ1-5; 8 bases map to TRBD1. Trimming took 4 bases from V and 4 from J; bases not matched to a gene: 3. The germline CDR1 and CDR2 sequences are GTSNPN and SVGIG (reference sequence). CDR3 length: 13 residues. The CDR3 reads CAWTRDRNQPQHF. For the CDR3, the DNA is TGTGCCTGGACCAGGGACAGGAATCAGCCCCAGCATTTT.

CDR3 in amino acids: CASSHGITGQDYGYTF. The CDR3 DNA sequence: TGTGCCAGCAGCCATGGGATAACGGGACAGGACTATGGCTACACCTTC. This chain uses TRBV4-2 with TRBJ1-2; 8 nucleotides match TRBD1. Trimming cost V 3 bases and J 3 bases; bases outside gene matches: 9. Germline values: CDR1 LGHNA, CDR2 YNFKEQ. The CDR3 covers 16 residues.

The chain joins TRBV5-4 to TRBJ2-1; no clear D gene. This CDR3 is 14 amino acids long. CDR1 and CDR2 (germline): SGHNT, YYREEE (reference sequence). V lost 4 bases to trimming and J lost 0 bases, with 8 bases between them. CDR3 sequence (DNA): TGTGCCAGCAGCAAGGAGAGCTCCTACAATGAGCAGTTCTTC. The encoded protein is CASSKESSYNEQFF.

Here the CDR3 reads CASSLNGGTDTQYF. For the CDR3, the DNA is TGCGCCAGCAGCTTAAACGGGGGCACAGATACGCAGTATTTT. V and J are TRBV5-1 and TRBJ2-3, with D perhaps TRBD2 (5 bases). There are 14 residues in the CDR3. Germline V lookup: CDR1 SGHRS, CDR2 YFSETQ. The germline V and J ends were trimmed by 2 bases and 1 base, with 8 bases remaining between them.

This chain links TRBV3-1 (or the pseudogene TRBV3-2) with TRBJ2-7; 7 positions match TRBD2. The CDR3 extends over 16 amino acids. The germline V gene encodes CDR1 LGHDT and CDR2 YNNKEL (reference sequence). V was pared by 4 bases and J by 1 base, with 10 bases of the junction left unmatched. This CDR3 is CASSPPRGRASYEQYF. In nucleotides, the CDR3 is TGTGCCAGCAGCCCCCCTCGGGGGAGGGCGTCCTACGAGCAGTACTTC.

This clone was detected only once. V gene TRBV6-2 or TRBV6-3 combines with J gene TRBJ2-7, with 11 nucleotides matching TRBD2. The CDR3 consists of 14 residues. Per the germline V gene, CDR1 is MNHEY and CDR2 is SVGEGT. Unmatched junction bases numbered 7, after V lost 4 bases and J lost 8 bases. The CDR3 DNA is TGTGCCAGCAGTTTCGCTAGCGGGAGGTTCCAGCAGTACTTC. It yields the protein CASSFASGRFQQYF.

The chain uses TRBV7-6 and TRBJ2-2, with a weak D call TRBD1 (6 bases). CDR1 SGHVS and CDR2 FNYEAQ come from the germline V gene. The CDR3 consists of 14 residues. The germline V and J ends were trimmed by 7 bases and 2 bases, with 11 bases remaining between them. CDR3 nucleotide sequence: TGTGCCAGCACTAAACAGGGAAACACCGGGGAGCTGTTTTTT. It specifies CASTKQGNTGELFF. The full variable domain, with the rest looked up from reference TRBV7-6 and TRBJ2-2, is GAGVSQSPRYKVTKRGQDVALRCDPISGHVSLYWYRQALGQGPEFLTYFNYEAQQDKSGLPNDRFSAERPEGSISTLTIQRTEQRDSAMYRCASTKQGNTGELFFGEGSRLTVL.

The count of this clone is one. The chain is built from TRBV3-1 (or the pseudogene TRBV3-2) and TRBJ2-7, with no clear D. Germline V gene data show CDR1 as LGHDT and CDR2 as YNNKEL (reference sequence). V was pared by 4 bases and J by 0 bases, with 4 bases between. The CDR3 contains 12 residues. The CDR3 is CASSLASYEQYF. The CDR3 DNA reads TGTGCCAGCAGCCTGGCCTCCTACGAGCAGTACTTC.

The chain couples TRBV7-9 to TRBJ2-3; 8 bases are a match to TRBD1. The V gene's germline CDR1 is SEHNR and CDR2 FQNEAQ (reference sequence). CDR3 length: 17 amino acids. V shed 5 bases, J shed 3 bases, and the junction held 13 bases outside the gene matches. The CDR3 DNA reads as TGTGCCAGCAGCCCTCTTTTCTCGGGACAGGAGACAGATACGCAGTATTTT. Protein sequence: CASSPLFSGQETDTQYF.

The chain joins TRBV30 to TRBJ2-7; 7 bases fit TRBD2. Per the germline V gene, CDR1 is GTSNPN and CDR2 is SVGIG (reference sequence). The CDR3 length is 15 residues. Trimming cost V 0 bases and J 6 bases; bases outside gene matches: 11. The chain's CDR3 is CAWSVLLAGISEQYF. CDR3 DNA sequence: TGTGCCTGGAGTGTACTTTTAGCGGGTATATCCGAGCAGTACTTC. The full variable domain, in which reference TRBV30 and TRBJ2-7 provide the parts outside the CDR3, is SQTIHQWPATLVQPVGSPLSLECTVEGTSNPNLYWYRQAAGRGLQLLFYSVGIGQISSEVPQNLSASRPQDRQFILSSKKLLLSDSGFYLCAWSVLLAGISEQYFGPGTRLTVT.

The chain combines TRBV19 with TRBJ1-6; TRBD1 matches 10 bases. The CDR3 is 15 residues long. The ends lost 3 bases at V and 10 bases at J; junction bases unmatched: 6. CDR1 is LNHDA, CDR2 SQIVND, per germline (reference sequence). The CDR3 loop reads CASSMVTGGRSPLHF. In DNA, the CDR3 is TGTGCCAGTAGTATGGTGACAGGGGGCAGGTCACCCCTCCACTTT.

This chain uses TRBV5-1 with TRBJ1-3, with 9 bases that match TRBD1. This CDR3 has 17 residues. Germline values: CDR1 SGHRS, CDR2 YFSETQ. V gave up 4 bases and J gave up 0 bases; unmatched junction bases: 8. CDR3 sequence (DNA): TGCGCCAGCAGCGGGGGACAGGGTACAGGCTCTGGAAACACCATATATTTT. It codes for CASSGGQGTGSGNTIYF.

CDR3 amino acids: CASTHPGQGGTGELFF. The CDR3 bases are TGTGCCAGCACTCATCCGGGACAGGGTGGCACCGGGGAGCTGTTTTTT. The chain links TRBV11-1 to TRBJ2-2; 9 nucleotides line up with TRBD1. The CDR3 covers 16 residues. Germline loops: CDR1 SGHAT, CDR2 FQDESV (reference sequence). The V gene end was trimmed by 7 bases and the J gene end by 4 bases; junction bases not matched to a gene: 10.

V gene TRBV5-1 combines with J gene TRBJ2-5, with 8 nucleotides matching TRBD2. The V and J ends lost 0 bases and 5 bases, in that order; junction bases with no gene match: 6. The CDR3 covers 15 residues. From germline, CDR1 is SGHRS and CDR2 YFSETQ. The CDR3 here is CASSLVTSGRETQYF. CDR3 bases: TGCGCCAGCAGCTTGGTCACTAGCGGCAGGGAGACCCAGTACTTC. The full variable domain, in which reference TRBV5-1 and TRBJ2-5 provide the parts outside the CDR3, is KAGVTQTPRYLIKTRGQQVTLSCSPISGHRSVSWYQQTPGQGLQFLFEYFSETQRNKGNFPGRFSGRQFSNSRSEMNVSTLELGDSALYLCASSLVTSGRETQYFGPGTRLLVL.

This clone was seen only once. This rearrangement joins TRBV6-6 to TRBJ2-1; weak D call: TRBD2 (5 bases). Germline CDR1 is MNHNY and CDR2 is SVGAGI (reference sequence). V dropped 4 bases and J dropped 6 bases, with 10 bases sitting between them. The CDR3 consists of 13 residues. CDR3 DNA: TGTGCCAGCAGTTTGGCTAGCATCAATGAGCAGTTCTTC. This codes for CASSLASINEQFF.

The chain couples TRBV16 to TRBJ1-2; a possible D gene is TRBD1 (6 bases). With 2 bases removed from V and 4 bases from J, the gap between germline ends came to 32 bases. The CDR3 runs to 21 residues. CDR1 KGHSY and CDR2 FQNENV come from the germline V gene. CDR3 in amino acids: CASSQQLVSGRGSRVGYGYTF. Here the CDR3 DNA reads TGTGCCAGCAGCCAACAGTTAGTTTCGGGCAGGGGATCGCGTGTGGGCTATGGCTACACCTTC.

The chain carries TRBV14 and TRBJ1-6, with D perhaps matching TRBD1 (5 bases). Trimming removed 5 bases at V and 9 bases at J, with 11 bases between. Germline V gives CDR1 SGHDN, CDR2 FVKESK. The CDR3 contains 13 residues. CDR3 DNA sequence: TGTGCCAGCAGCTCCGTTAGGGGTTCACCCCTCCACTTT. It codes for CASSSVRGSPLHF.

The CDR3 protein is CATSDSRPQPQHF. The CDR3 bases are TGTGCCACCAGTGACTCTAGACCTCAGCCCCAGCATTTT. The V call is TRBV15, the J call TRBJ1-5; D gene unclear. This CDR3 contains 13 residues. Trimming removed 6 bases from V and 6 bases from J, with 12 bases in between. Germline CDR1 LNHNV, CDR2 YYDKDF (reference sequence).

V is TRBV28 and J is TRBJ1-2; no definite D call. This CDR3 spans 13 amino acids. In germline, CDR1 is MDHEN, CDR2 SYDVKM. V dropped 2 bases and J dropped 6 bases, with 10 bases sitting between them. The chain's CDR3 is CASSLGPANGYTF. In DNA form, the CDR3 reads TGTGCCAGCAGTTTAGGGCCGGCAAATGGCTACACCTTC.

This chain uses TRBV30 with TRBJ1-6, with no clear D. The CDR3 length is 15 residues. From germline, CDR1 is GTSNPN and CDR2 SVGIG (reference sequence). V was clipped by 4 bases and J by 5 bases, with 15 bases between them. The CDR3 here is CAWKKGGNDNSPLHF. The CDR3 DNA follows: TGTGCCTGGAAAAAAGGAGGGAACGATAATTCACCCCTCCACTTT.

Only one count was recorded for this clone. The V gene is TRBV20-1, the J gene TRBJ1-5; D is unresolved. Deletions cut 3 bases from V and 5 bases from J, with 26 bases between. The CDR3 covers 18 residues. Germline CDR1 and CDR2: DFQATT and SNEGSKA (reference sequence). The DNA for the CDR3 is TGCAGTGCTAGTATGGGCAAGCGGATAAGCAAGCTAGATCAGCCCCAGCATTTT. Its protein product is CSASMGKRISKLDQPQHF.

The genes are TRBV28 and TRBJ1-2; D gene ambiguous. The V and J ends lost 4 bases and 7 bases respectively, with 10 bases between them. This CDR3 region has 12 residues. Germline V gene sequence: CDR1 MDHEN, CDR2 SYDVKM. CDR3 loop: CASSYRESGYTF. The CDR3 nucleotides are TGTGCCAGCAGTTACCGGGAATCTGGCTACACCTTC.

This CDR3 is CASSRTSGGADEQYF. In DNA form, the CDR3 reads TGTGCCAGCAGCCGAACTAGCGGGGGGGCGGACGAGCAGTACTTC. This sequence joins TRBV3-1 (or the pseudogene TRBV3-2) and TRBJ2-7; 13 positions match TRBD2. This CDR3 has 15 amino acids. Germline assignment: CDR1 LGHDT and CDR2 YNNKEL (reference sequence). J gave up 5 bases and V 4 bases, and 5 bases lay outside the gene matches.